This paragraph covers one T cell receptor beta chain sequence. Its cognate antigen is unknown. Using immunoSEQ multiplex PCR, the repertoire was profiled, and TCRdb retains in-frame clones only, with some absent. This table holds about 2.3 million clones, 90% to 95% found once. The germline CDR1 and CDR2 sequences are MDHEN and SYDVKM. Trimming left V 5 bases short and J 0 bases short, with 16 bases between. The CDR3 is made up of 16 amino acids. The data stem from a study of shared clonotypes between healthy human individuals. Study findings and constraints: Approximately 4.6% of naive CD4 clonotypes were shared across a handful of donors. The authors expected sequencing depth to affect clonotype sharing among donors.

This chain connects TRBV28 to TRBJ1-1; D ambiguous. This receptor was taken from a man aged 18 to 29 in good health. Some clones in this sample may be carry-over from other donors' samples. The sequenced material came from naive CD4+ T cells from PBMCs. The subset was: CD45RA+ positively selected. For the CDR3, the DNA is TGTGCCAGCAGTCCACCCGGGTTCTTCATGAACACTGAAGCTTTCTTT. Translation gives CASSPPGFFMNTEAFF.